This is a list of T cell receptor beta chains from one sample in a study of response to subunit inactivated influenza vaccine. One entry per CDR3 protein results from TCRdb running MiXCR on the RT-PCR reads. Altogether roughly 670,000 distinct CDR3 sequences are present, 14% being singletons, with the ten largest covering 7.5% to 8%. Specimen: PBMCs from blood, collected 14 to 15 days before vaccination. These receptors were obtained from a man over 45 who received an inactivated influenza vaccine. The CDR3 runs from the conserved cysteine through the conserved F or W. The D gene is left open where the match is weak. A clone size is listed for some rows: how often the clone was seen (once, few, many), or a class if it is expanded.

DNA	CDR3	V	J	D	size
TGTGCCAGCAGCGTTGAAGTCTCCTACGAGCAGTACTTC	CASSVEVSYEQYF	TRBV9	TRBJ2-7	NA	few
TGTGCCAGCAGACGACAGGTCGGGAACACTGAAGCTTTCTTT	CASRRQVGNTEAFF	TRBV6-1	TRBJ1-1	NA	NA
TGTGCCAGCAGTTTCCTGGGCGAATCACCCCTCCACTTT	CASSFLGESPLHF	TRBV27	TRBJ1-6	NA	NA
TGTGCCAGCAGTTTCGGGGGGGCTAAGATAGATACGCAGTATTTT	CASSFGGAKIDTQYF	TRBV28	TRBJ2-3	TRBD2	NA
TGTGCCAGCAGTTCGGAACTAGTTGCCTTAACAGATACGCAGTATTTT	CASSSELVALTDTQYF	TRBV27	TRBJ2-3	NA	many
TGCGCCAGCAGGGAGTCAATACGGGGGCAAAGCACAGATACGCAGTATTTT	CASRESIRGQSTDTQYF	TRBV5-1	TRBJ2-3	NA	NA
TGCGCCAGCAGCCATCCGGGACAGACTAATGAAAAACTGTTTTTT	CASSHPGQTNEKLFF	TRBV4-1	TRBJ1-4	TRBD1	NA
TGCGCCAGCAGCTCGGGACTAGAAGTCACAGATACGCAGTATTTT	CASSSGLEVTDTQYF	TRBV5-1	TRBJ2-3	TRBD2	few
TGCAGTGCTATAGGAGGGGGGGACAGCCATGGCTACACCTTC	CSAIGGGDSHGYTF	TRBV20-1	TRBJ1-2	TRBD1	few
TGTGCCAGCAGCGTAGGAAGGGGTAGGGACGAGCAGTACTTC	CASSVGRGRDEQYF	TRBV9	TRBJ2-7	NA	NA
TGCGCCAGCAGCTTGGCGGGACTAGCCAATACAGATACGCAGTATTTT	CASSLAGLANTDTQYF	TRBV5-1	TRBJ2-3	TRBD2	few
TGTGCCAGCAGTTTAAGAGCGGGCCCGGGAGGGGAGCAGTACTTC	CASSLRAGPGGEQYF	TRBV12-3/TRBV12-4	TRBJ2-7	TRBD2	NA
TGTGCCAGCAGCACGACAGGGGTTAAGGGCGGGGAGCTGTTTTTT	CASSTTGVKGGELFF	TRBV7-3	TRBJ2-2	TRBD1	few
TGCGCCAGCAGCCAAAGGACTAGCGGGGGGCCCATAAGCTCCTACGAGCAGTACTTC	CASSQRTSGGPISSYEQYF	TRBV4-1	TRBJ2-7	TRBD2	few
TGTGCCAGCAGCTTAGTGGTTAGCGGGCCGTTTGGAGAGACCCAGTACTTC	CASSLVVSGPFGETQYF	TRBV11-2	TRBJ2-5	TRBD2	NA
TGTGCCAGCAGCCAAGTCTCGATAGCGTTGAATGAGCAGTTCTTC	CASSQVSIALNEQFF	TRBV4-2	TRBJ2-1	NA	NA
TGCGCCAGCAGCCAAGGGACAGGGGGCGAGTATGGCTACACCTTC	CASSQGTGGEYGYTF	TRBV4-3	TRBJ1-2	TRBD1	many
TGTGCCAGCAGTTTAAGGGAGAACTCCTACAATGAGCAGTTCTTC	CASSLRENSYNEQFF	TRBV12-3/TRBV12-4	TRBJ2-1	NA	NA
TGTGCCAGCAGTGACTTGGGACTAGCGGAAAGCACAGATACGCAGTATTTT	CASSDLGLAESTDTQYF	TRBV25-1	TRBJ2-3	TRBD2	few
TGTGCCACCAGGTCAGGGGGCCGGGACACCGGGGAGCTGTTTTTT	CATRSGGRDTGELFF	TRBV15	TRBJ2-2	TRBD1	NA
TGCGCCAGCAGTAATCGAGACACCATATATTTT	CASSNRDTIYF	TRBV5-1	TRBJ1-3	NA	few
TGCGCCAGCAGCTTCTCGGGTTGGCCCCAAAACAATGAGCAGTTCTTC	CASSFSGWPQNNEQFF	TRBV5-1	TRBJ2-1	NA	NA
TGTGCCAGCAGTGTATCGGGGTGTGGCAAAAACATTCAGTACTTC	CASSVSGCGKNIQYF	TRBV27	TRBJ2-4	NA	NA
TGTGCCAGCTCACCCCCTTTCTATACCGCCCATTACGAGCAGTACTTC	CASSPPFYTAHYEQYF	TRBV18	TRBJ2-7	NA	few
TGTGCCACCAGTGATCCTAGCGGGAGTGGAGAGACCCAGTACTTC	CATSDPSGSGETQYF	TRBV24-1	TRBJ2-5	TRBD2	NA
TGTGCCAGCAGCCCGTGGGGACTAGCGGGACAAGAGACCCAGTACTTC	CASSPWGLAGQETQYF	TRBV9	TRBJ2-5	TRBD2	NA
TGCGCCAGCAGCCAAGAGGAGGGCCGAACTAGACTGTTTTTT	CASSQEEGRTRLFF	TRBV4-3	TRBJ1-4	NA	NA
TGTGCCAGCAGCTTGAGTATATCTGGAAACACCATATATTTT	CASSLSISGNTIYF	TRBV7-9	TRBJ1-3	NA	few
TGTGCCAGCTCGCGGGAGGCGGGCAATGAGCAGTTCTTC	CASSREAGNEQFF	TRBV18	TRBJ2-1	TRBD2	NA
TGCAGTGCTAGGGAGGGAGGGCCGTCCGGGGAGCTGTTTTTT	CSAREGGPSGELFF	TRBV20-1	TRBJ2-2	TRBD2	few
TGTGCCAGCACCACAGGGGAAGGGCAGCCCCAGCATTTT	CASTTGEGQPQHF	TRBV6-2/TRBV6-3	TRBJ1-5	TRBD1	many
TGTGCCAGCAGTTCCTACTTATCACTAGAGGCTAACTATGGCTACACCTTC	CASSSYLSLEANYGYTF	TRBV12-3/TRBV12-4	TRBJ1-2	NA	NA
TGTGCCAGCAGCTTAGATCGCCGGACAGGGAACACCGGGGAGCTGTTTTTT	CASSLDRRTGNTGELFF	TRBV11-2	TRBJ2-2	TRBD1	many
TGTGCCAGCAGCCCAGGGACAGGGGGCAGAGCTTTCTTT	CASSPGTGGRAFF	TRBV3-1	TRBJ1-1	TRBD1	few
TGTGCCAGCAGCTTAGCGGCAGGGCGCTCCTATAATTCACCCCTCCACTTT	CASSLAAGRSYNSPLHF	TRBV7-8	TRBJ1-6	NA	NA
TGTGCCAGCAGCGTGTCAGCGGTTAGCACAGATACGCAGTATTTT	CASSVSAVSTDTQYF	TRBV9	TRBJ2-3	NA	few
TGTGCCAGCAGAGGGGGGGCATCCGTCTATGGCTACACCTTC	CASRGGASVYGYTF	TRBV6-1	TRBJ1-2	NA	NA
TGCAGCGTTGCTAGCGGGGGGTACAATGAGCAGTTCTTC	CSVASGGYNEQFF	TRBV29-1	TRBJ2-1	TRBD2	NA
TGCAGCGTTGAAGATTTCCATCGGGAGTCGGCCTACAATGAGCAGTTCTTC	CSVEDFHRESAYNEQFF	TRBV29-1	TRBJ2-1	NA	few
TGCAGCGTTGAAATAGGCACTGGGATATCGTTGTGGAATGAGCAGTTCTTC	CSVEIGTGISLWNEQFF	TRBV29-1	TRBJ2-1	NA	NA
TGTGCCAGTAGTATGGCTAGCGGGGGATACGAGCAGTACTTC	CASSMASGGYEQYF	TRBV19	TRBJ2-7	TRBD2	NA
TGCGCCAGCAGCCAGGTGGGGTCCCTCCTACGAGAGCAGTACTTC	CASSQVGSLLREQYF	TRBV4-1	TRBJ2-7	NA	NA
TGTGCCAGCAGGACCGGCGGGGGGACCCGGGAGACCCAGTACTTC	CASRTGGGTRETQYF	TRBV6-1	TRBJ2-5	TRBD2	NA
TGTGCCAGCAGTCAACTGGGCCATGAGCAGTTCTTC	CASSQLGHEQFF	TRBV7-2	TRBJ2-1	NA	few
TGTGCCAGCAGTGAATACCCCTCCGAGCAGTACTTC	CASSEYPSEQYF	TRBV25-1	TRBJ2-7	NA	few
TGTGCCAGCTCACCGAGGACAGGGGTTAGTATCTCAGCCTACGAGCAGTACTTC	CASSPRTGVSISAYEQYF	TRBV18	TRBJ2-7	TRBD1	NA
TGTGCCAGCAGTGGGATAGGACGGGACAGCACAGATATGCAGTATTTT	CASSGIGRDSTDMQYF	TRBV2	TRBJ2-3	TRBD1	NA
TGTGCCAGCAGTTTAGAGGGGAGAAGCACAGATACGCAGTATTTT	CASSLEGRSTDTQYF	TRBV12-3/TRBV12-4	TRBJ2-3	NA	NA
TGCAGTGCTAGAAGGACAGGGGGTAAAGAGACCCAGTACTTC	CSARRTGGKETQYF	TRBV20-1	TRBJ2-5	TRBD1	few
TGCAGTGCTAGACCGAGCGGGAGGACCTACAATGAGCAGTTCTTC	CSARPSGRTYNEQFF	TRBV20-1	TRBJ2-1	TRBD2	few
TGCAGTGCTTTGCGGAGTTTTAGCACAGATACGCAGTATTTT	CSALRSFSTDTQYF	TRBV20-1	TRBJ2-3	NA	few